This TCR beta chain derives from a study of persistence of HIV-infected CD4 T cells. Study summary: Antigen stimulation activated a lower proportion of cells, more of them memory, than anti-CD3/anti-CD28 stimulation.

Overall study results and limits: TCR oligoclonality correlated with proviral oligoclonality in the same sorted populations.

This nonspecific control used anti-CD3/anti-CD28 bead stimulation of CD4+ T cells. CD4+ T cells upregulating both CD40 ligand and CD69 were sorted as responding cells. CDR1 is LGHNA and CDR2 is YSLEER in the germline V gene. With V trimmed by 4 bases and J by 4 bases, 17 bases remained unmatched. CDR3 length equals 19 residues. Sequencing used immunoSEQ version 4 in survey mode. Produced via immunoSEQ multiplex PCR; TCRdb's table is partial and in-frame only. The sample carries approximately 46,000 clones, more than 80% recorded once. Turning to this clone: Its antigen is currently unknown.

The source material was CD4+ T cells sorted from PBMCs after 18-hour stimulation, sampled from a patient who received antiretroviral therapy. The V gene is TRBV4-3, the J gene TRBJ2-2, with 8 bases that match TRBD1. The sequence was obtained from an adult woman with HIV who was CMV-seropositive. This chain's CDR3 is CASSLSPSGLGQGTGELFF. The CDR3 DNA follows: TGCGCCAGCAGCCTCTCACCGTCGGGCCTAGGACAGGGCACCGGGGAGCTGTTTTTT.